This T cell receptor beta chain was sequenced during a study of lymphopenia after photon versus proton radiotherapy. For this clone: Its specificity is not known.

Repertoires were generated with immunoSEQ multiplex PCR, while TCRdb's copy carries only in-frame clones and drops some. The repertoire holds tens of thousands of clones, with around 83% as singletons. Germline V gene lookup returns CDR1 MGHRA and CDR2 YSYEKL. The CDR3 is 16 residues long. V trimming: 1 base; J trimming: 0 bases; junction bases outside the gene matches: 6. Study conclusions and caveats: Under photons, naive T cells and diversity fell while effector/memory populations rose. In patients who died, overall survival fell as post-nadir TCR diversity dropped more. After lymphocyte nadir, photon-treated repertoires showed oligoclonal expansion, especially CD8+ Temra.

The receptor comes from a woman between 50 and 59 years old with pancreatic cancer. The chain uses TRBV4-1 and TRBJ2-7; 7 bases match TRBD2. Material: peripheral blood, obtained from a patient treated with photon-based radiotherapy. The CDR3 here is CASSQVSGGDSYEQYF. The CDR3 DNA reads TGCGCCAGCAGCCAAGTATCTGGGGGGGACTCCTACGAGCAGTACTTC.